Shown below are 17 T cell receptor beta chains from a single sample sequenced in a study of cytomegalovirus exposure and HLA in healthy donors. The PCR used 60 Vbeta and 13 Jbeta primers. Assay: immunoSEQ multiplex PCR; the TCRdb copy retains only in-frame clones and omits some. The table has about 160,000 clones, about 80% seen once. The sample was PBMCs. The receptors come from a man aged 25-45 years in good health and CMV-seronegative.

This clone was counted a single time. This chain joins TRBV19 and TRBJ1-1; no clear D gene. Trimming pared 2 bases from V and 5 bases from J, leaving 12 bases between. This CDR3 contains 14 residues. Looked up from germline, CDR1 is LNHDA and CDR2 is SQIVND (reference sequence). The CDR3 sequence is CASSILSLVTEAFF. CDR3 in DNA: TGTGCCAGTAGTATATTGAGTCTGGTGACTGAAGCTTTCTTT.

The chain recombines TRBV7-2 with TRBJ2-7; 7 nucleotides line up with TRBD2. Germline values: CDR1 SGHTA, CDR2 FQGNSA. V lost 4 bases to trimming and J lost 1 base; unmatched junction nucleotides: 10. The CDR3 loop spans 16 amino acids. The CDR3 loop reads CASSSRGSSASYEQYF. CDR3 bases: TGTGCCAGCAGCTCGCGGGGGTCTAGCGCTTCCTACGAGCAGTACTTC.

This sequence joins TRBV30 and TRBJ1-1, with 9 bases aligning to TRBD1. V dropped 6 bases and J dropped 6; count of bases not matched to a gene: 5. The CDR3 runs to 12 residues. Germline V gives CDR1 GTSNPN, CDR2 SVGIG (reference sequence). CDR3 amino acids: CACQQGAAEAFF. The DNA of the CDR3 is TGTGCCTGTCAACAGGGGGCGGCTGAAGCTTTCTTT.

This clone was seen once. CDR3 DNA: TGTGCCAGCAGTTTAGGGGACAGGGCCACTGAAGCTTTCTTT. Translating gives CASSLGDRATEAFF. This chain connects TRBV27 to TRBJ1-1, with 9 positions matching TRBD1. This CDR3 is built from 14 residues. The ends lost 2 bases at V and 4 bases at J; junction bases unmatched: 2. The germline CDR1 and CDR2 sequences are MNHEY and SMNVEV (reference sequence).

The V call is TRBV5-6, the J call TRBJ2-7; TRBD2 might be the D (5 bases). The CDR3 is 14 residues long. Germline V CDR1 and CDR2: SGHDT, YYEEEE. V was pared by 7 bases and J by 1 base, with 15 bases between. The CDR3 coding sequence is TGTGCCAGCGAGTTACCGGGGAAGTCCTACGAGCAGTACTTC. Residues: CASELPGKSYEQYF.

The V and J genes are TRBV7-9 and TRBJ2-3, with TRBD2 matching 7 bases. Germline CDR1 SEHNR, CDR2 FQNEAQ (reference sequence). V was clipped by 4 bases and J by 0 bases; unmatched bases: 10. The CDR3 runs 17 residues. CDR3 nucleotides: TGTGCCAGCAGCTACCACCCGCGGGGGTCTAGCACAGATACGCAGTATTTT. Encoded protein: CASSYHPRGSSTDTQYF.

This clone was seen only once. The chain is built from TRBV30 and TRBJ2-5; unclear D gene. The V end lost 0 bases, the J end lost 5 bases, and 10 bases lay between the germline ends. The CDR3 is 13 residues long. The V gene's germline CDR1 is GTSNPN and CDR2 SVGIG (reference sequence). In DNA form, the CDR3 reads TGTGCCTGGAGTGTGAGGAGCCGGGAGACCCAGTACTTC. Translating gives CAWSVRSRETQYF.

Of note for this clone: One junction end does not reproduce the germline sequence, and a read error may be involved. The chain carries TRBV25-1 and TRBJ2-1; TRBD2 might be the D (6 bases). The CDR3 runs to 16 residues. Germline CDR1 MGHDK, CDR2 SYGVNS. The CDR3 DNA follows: TGTGCCAGCAGTGACAATGCGGGACGACCGTACAATCAGCAGTTCTTC. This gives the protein CASSDNAGRPYNQQFF.

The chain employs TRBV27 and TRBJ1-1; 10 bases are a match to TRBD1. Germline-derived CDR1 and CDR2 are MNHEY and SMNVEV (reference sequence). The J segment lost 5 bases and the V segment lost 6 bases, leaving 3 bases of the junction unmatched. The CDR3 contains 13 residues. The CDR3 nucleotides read TGTGCCAGCAGGACAGGGGGCGGGACTGAAGCTTTCTTT. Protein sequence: CASRTGGGTEAFF.

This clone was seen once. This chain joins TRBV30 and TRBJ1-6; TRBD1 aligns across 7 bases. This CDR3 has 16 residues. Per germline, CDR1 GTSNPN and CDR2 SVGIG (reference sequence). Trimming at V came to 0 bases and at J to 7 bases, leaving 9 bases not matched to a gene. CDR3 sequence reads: CAWSVPKTGRNSPLHF. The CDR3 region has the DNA TGTGCCTGGAGTGTACCGAAGACAGGGAGGAATTCACCCCTCCACTTT.

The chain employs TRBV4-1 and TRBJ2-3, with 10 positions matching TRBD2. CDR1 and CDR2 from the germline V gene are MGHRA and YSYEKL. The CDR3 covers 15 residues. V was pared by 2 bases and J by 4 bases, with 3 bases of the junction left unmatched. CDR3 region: CASSQTGLAADTQYF. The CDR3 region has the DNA TGCGCCAGCAGCCAAACCGGACTAGCGGCAGATACGCAGTATTTT.

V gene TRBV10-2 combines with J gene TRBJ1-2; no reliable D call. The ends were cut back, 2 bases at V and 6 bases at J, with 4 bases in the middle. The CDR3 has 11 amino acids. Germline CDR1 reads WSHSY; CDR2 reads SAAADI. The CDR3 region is CASSEGDGYTF. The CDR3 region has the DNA TGCGCCAGCAGTGAGGGAGATGGCTACACCTTC.

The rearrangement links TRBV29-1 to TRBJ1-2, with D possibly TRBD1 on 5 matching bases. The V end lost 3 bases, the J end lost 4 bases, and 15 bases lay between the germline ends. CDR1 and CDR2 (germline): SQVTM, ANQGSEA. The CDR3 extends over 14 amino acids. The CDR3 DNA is TGCAGCGTTGAGGGGGGGTCTGTGAGCTATGGCTACACCTTC. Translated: CSVEGGSVSYGYTF. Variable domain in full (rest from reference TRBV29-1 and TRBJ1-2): SAVISQKPSRDICQRGTSLTIQCQVDSQVTMMFWYRQQPGQSLTLIATANQGSEATYESGFVIDKFPISRPNLTFSTLTVSNMSPEDSSIYLCSVEGGSVSYGYTFGSGTRLTVV.

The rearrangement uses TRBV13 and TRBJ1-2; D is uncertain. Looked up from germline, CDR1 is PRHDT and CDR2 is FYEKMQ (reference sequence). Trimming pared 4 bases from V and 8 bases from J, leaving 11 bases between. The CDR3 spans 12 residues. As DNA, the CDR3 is TGTGCCAGCAGCTACATCTGGGAGGGCTACACCTTC. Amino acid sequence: CASSYIWEGYTF.

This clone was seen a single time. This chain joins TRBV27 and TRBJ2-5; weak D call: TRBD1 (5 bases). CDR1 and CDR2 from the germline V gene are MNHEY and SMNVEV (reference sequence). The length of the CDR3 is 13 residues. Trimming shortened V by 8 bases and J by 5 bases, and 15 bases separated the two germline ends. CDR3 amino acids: CASSRETWETQYF. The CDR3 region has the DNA TGTGCCAGCTCCAGGGAAACTTGGGAGACCCAGTACTTC.

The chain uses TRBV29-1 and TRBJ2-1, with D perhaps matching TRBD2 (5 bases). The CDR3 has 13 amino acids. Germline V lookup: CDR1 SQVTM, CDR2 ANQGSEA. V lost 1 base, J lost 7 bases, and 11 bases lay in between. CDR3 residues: CSVEGGFGNEQFF. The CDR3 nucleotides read TGCAGCGTTGAAGGAGGGTTCGGGAATGAGCAGTTCTTC.

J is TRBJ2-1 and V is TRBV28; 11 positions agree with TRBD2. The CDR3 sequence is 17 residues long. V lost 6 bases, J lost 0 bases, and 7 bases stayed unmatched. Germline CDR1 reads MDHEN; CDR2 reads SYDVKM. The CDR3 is CASSPIAGGPSYNEQFF. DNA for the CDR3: TGTGCCAGCAGCCCCATAGCGGGGGGGCCCTCCTACAATGAGCAGTTCTTC.